This passage covers 12 T cell receptor beta chains from one sample sequenced in a study of cytomegalovirus exposure and HLA in healthy donors. The PCR made use of 60 Vbeta and 13 Jbeta primers. Using immunoSEQ multiplex PCR, the repertoire was profiled, and TCRdb retains in-frame clones only, with some absent. The sample has about 110,000 clones, around 81% seen once. Sequencing was done on a sample of PBMCs. The receptors were sampled from a woman under 40 in good health and CMV-seronegative.

This chain connects TRBV7-6 to TRBJ2-5, with 8 positions matching TRBD2. This CDR3 spans 17 amino acids. The J segment lost 4 bases and the V segment lost 4 bases, leaving 14 bases of the junction unmatched. Germline loops: CDR1 SGHVS, CDR2 FNYEAQ. The CDR3 protein is CASSSHLGAGGLETQYF. CDR3 nucleotides: TGTGCCAGCAGCTCCCACCTCGGTGCGGGAGGTCTAGAGACCCAGTACTTC.

The chain uses TRBV27 and TRBJ1-1; weak D call: TRBD1 (5 bases). Germline V CDR1 and CDR2: MNHEY, SMNVEV (reference sequence). Trimming pared 6 bases from V and 3 bases from J, leaving 11 bases between. This CDR3 spans 13 amino acids. The CDR3 region is CASRVTAYTEAFF. The CDR3 nucleotides are TGTGCCAGCAGGGTGACAGCTTACACTGAAGCTTTCTTT.

Concerning this clone: The sample has other DNA sequences that encode this CDR3 too. The chain carries TRBV28 and TRBJ1-5; 10 bases align to TRBD1. The CDR3 has 15 amino acids. With 7 bases clipped from V and 1 base from J, the junction kept 4 bases outside the gene matches. Per the germline V gene, CDR1 is MDHEN and CDR2 is SYDVKM. CDR3 coding DNA: TGTGCCAGCAAGGACAGGGGGTTAAGCAATCAGCCCCAGCATTTT. Translated: CASKDRGLSNQPQHF.

This rearrangement joins TRBV7-6 to TRBJ1-1; D ambiguous. The CDR3 is 13 amino acids. Trimming shortened V by 4 bases and J by 2 bases, and 8 bases separated the two germline ends. Looked up from germline, CDR1 is SGHVS and CDR2 is FNYEAQ. CDR3 amino acids: CASSSAGNTEAFF. As DNA, the CDR3 is TGTGCCAGCAGCTCCGCGGGAAACACTGAAGCTTTCTTT.

This clone was counted between two and nine times. The chain recombines TRBV19 with TRBJ2-1; D perhaps matches TRBD2 (6 bases). The CDR3 is 14 residues long. The germline V gene has CDR1 LNHDA and CDR2 SQIVND (reference sequence). V lost 3 bases and J 5 bases, leaving 11 bases between the germline ends. As DNA, the CDR3 is TGTGCCAGTAGTATTCGCGGGGAACACAATGAGCAGTTCTTC. Protein: CASSIRGEHNEQFF. Supplemented by reference TRBV19 and TRBJ2-1, the full variable domain reads DGGITQSPKYLFRKEGQNVTLSCEQNLNHDAMYWYRQDPGQGLRLIYYSQIVNDFQKGDIAEGYSVSREKKESFPLTVTSAQKNPTAFYLCASSIRGEHNEQFFGPGTRLTVL.

V is TRBV27 and J is TRBJ2-6; possible D gene TRBD2, 6 bases. Trimming pared 10 bases from V and 3 bases from J, leaving 16 bases between. The CDR3 runs 15 residues. Per the germline V gene, CDR1 is MNHEY and CDR2 is SMNVEV (reference sequence). This CDR3 is CATRGGAFGANVLTF. CDR3 DNA sequence: TGTGCCACCAGAGGAGGGGCGTTTGGGGCCAACGTCCTGACTTTC.

The V call is TRBV18, the J call TRBJ2-2, with 7 nucleotides matching TRBD1. There are 16 residues in the CDR3. From germline, CDR1 is KGHSH and CDR2 LQKENI. After removal of 2 bases from V and 0 bases from J, the junction contained 3 bases not matched to a gene. The CDR3 coding sequence is TGTGCCAGCTCACCATTACAGGGGCCGAACACCGGGGAGCTGTTTTTT. It specifies CASSPLQGPNTGELFF.

The genes are TRBV15 and TRBJ2-5; the match to TRBD2 covers 12 bases. J gave up 4 bases and V 0 bases, and 3 bases lay outside the gene matches. The CDR3 extends over 16 amino acids. Germline assignment: CDR1 LNHNV and CDR2 YYDKDF (reference sequence). The CDR3 region has the DNA TGTGCCACCAGCAGAGAATTACTAGCGGGAGGAGAGACCCAGTACTTC. Protein sequence: CATSRELLAGGETQYF.

To note about this clone: A read error may account for a junction end that differs from germline. CDR3 in DNA: TGTGCCAGCAGCCTCAGGCGGGGGCGCTACAAGCAGTACTTC. As protein: CASSLRRGRYKQYF. The J gene is TRBJ2-7, the V gene TRBV7-8; possible D gene TRBD2, 7 bases. CDR3 length equals 14 residues. CDR1 is SGHVS, CDR2 FQNEAQ, per germline.

The chain employs TRBV7-9 and TRBJ1-1, with 9 bases fitting TRBD1. CDR3 length: 13 amino acids. V was clipped by 10 bases and J by 6 bases; unmatched bases: 9. In germline, CDR1 is SEHNR, CDR2 FQNEAQ (reference sequence). The CDR3 spells CATQQGAPSEAFF. CDR3 DNA sequence: TGTGCCACTCAACAGGGGGCGCCTTCTGAAGCTTTCTTT.

The gene calls are TRBV25-1 and TRBJ2-1; 9 nucleotides line up with TRBD2. The CDR3 runs 15 residues. Germline V gene sequence: CDR1 MGHDK, CDR2 SYGVNS. V gave up 1 base and J gave up 8 bases; unmatched junction bases: 6. The CDR3 sequence is CASSEFGGRVDEQFF. CDR3 nucleotide sequence: TGTGCCAGCAGTGAATTTGGCGGGAGGGTCGATGAGCAGTTCTTC.

V usage is TRBV19 and J usage is TRBJ1-5, with a weak D call TRBD1 (6 bases). This CDR3 region has 15 residues. V dropped 5 bases and J dropped 2 bases, with 13 bases sitting between them. In germline, CDR1 is LNHDA, CDR2 SQIVND (reference sequence). The CDR3 sequence is CASSGPTGRNQPQHF. CDR3 nucleotides: TGTGCCAGTAGTGGCCCGACAGGACGCAATCAGCCCCAGCATTTT.